This T cell receptor beta chain appears in the sequencing data of a study of blood T cell repertoires in COVID-19. This CDR3 region has 17 residues. The V segment lost 2 bases and the J segment 2 bases; nucleotides outside the gene matches: 4. Germline CDR1 and CDR2: LNHDA and SQIVND (reference sequence). Sequencing used immunoSEQ multiplex PCR; TCRdb keeps in-frame clones, though not all of them. The data hold some 270,000 clones, with 80% to 90% observed a single time. The chain couples TRBV19 to TRBJ2-3, with TRBD2 matching over 13 bases. Sample: peripheral blood. The sequence derives from a woman in her seventies with acute or convalescent COVID-19. The CDR3 reads CASSIKGTSGDTDTQYF. CDR3 bases: TGTGCCAGTAGTATAAAAGGGACTAGCGGGGACACAGATACGCAGTATTTT.